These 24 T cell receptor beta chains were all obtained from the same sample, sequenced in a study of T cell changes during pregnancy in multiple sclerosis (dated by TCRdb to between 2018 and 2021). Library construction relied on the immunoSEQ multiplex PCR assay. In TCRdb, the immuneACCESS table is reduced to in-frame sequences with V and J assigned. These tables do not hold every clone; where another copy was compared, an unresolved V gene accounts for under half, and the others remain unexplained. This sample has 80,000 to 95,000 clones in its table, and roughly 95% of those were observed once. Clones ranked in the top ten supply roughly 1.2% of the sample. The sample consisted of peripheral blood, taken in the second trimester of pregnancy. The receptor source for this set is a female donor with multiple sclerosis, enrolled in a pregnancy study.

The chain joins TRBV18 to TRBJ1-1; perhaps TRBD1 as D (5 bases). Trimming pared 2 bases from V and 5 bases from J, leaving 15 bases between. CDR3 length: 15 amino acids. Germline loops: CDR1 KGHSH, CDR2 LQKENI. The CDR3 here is CASSPGMGGGTEAFF. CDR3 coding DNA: TGTGCCAGCTCACCAGGGATGGGGGGAGGAACTGAAGCTTTCTTT.

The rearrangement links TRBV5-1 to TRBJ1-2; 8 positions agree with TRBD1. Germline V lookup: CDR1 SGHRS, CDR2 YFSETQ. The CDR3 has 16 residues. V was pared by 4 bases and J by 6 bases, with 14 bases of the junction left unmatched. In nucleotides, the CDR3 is TGCGCCAGCAGCATCGATCCCTTACAGGGGGTGGATGGCTACACCTTC. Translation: CASSIDPLQGVDGYTF.

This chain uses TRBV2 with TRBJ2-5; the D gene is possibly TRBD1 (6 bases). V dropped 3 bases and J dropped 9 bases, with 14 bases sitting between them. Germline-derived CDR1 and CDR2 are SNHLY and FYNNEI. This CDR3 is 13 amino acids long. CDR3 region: CASSDGTKGAQYF. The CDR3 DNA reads TGTGCCAGCAGTGACGGGACAAAGGGGGCCCAGTACTTC.

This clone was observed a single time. The CDR3 DNA reads TGTGCCAGCAGTCTATCAGGACATTATACGCAGTATTTT. Its protein product is CASSLSGHYTQYF. The J gene is TRBJ2-3, the V gene TRBV6-5; a possible D gene is TRBD1 (5 bases). Germline values: CDR1 MNHEY, CDR2 SVGAGI. Trimming took off 5 bases at V and 7 bases at J, with 13 bases between the two ends. The CDR3 covers 13 residues.

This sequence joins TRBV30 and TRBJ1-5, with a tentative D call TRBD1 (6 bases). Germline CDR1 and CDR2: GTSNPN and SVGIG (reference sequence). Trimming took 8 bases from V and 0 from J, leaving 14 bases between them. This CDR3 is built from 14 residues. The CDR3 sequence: CALGQPNSNQPQHF. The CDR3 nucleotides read TGTGCCCTCGGACAGCCAAATAGCAATCAGCCCCAGCATTTT.

CDR3 DNA: TGTGCCAGCAGCCGCGAGGCGGGAGAAGAGACCCAGTACTTC. Translation: CASSREAGEETQYF. V is TRBV13 and J is TRBJ2-5, with 7 bases identical to TRBD2. V was pared by 5 bases and J by 3 bases, with 6 bases of the junction left unmatched. This CDR3 has 14 amino acids. Germline CDR1 reads PRHDT; CDR2 reads FYEKMQ (reference sequence).

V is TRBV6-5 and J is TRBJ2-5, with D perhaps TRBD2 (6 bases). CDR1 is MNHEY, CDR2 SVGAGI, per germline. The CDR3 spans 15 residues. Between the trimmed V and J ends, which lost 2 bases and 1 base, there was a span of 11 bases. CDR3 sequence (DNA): TGTGCCAGCAGTTACACGCGGGGTCGCCAAGAGACCCAGTACTTC. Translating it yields CASSYTRGRQETQYF.

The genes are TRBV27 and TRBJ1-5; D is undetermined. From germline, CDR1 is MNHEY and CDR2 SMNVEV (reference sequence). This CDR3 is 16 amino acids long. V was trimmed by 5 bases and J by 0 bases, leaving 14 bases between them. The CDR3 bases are TGTGCCAGCAGTGCCTCACCGGCGGATAGCAATCAGCCCCAGCATTTT. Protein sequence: CASSASPADSNQPQHF.

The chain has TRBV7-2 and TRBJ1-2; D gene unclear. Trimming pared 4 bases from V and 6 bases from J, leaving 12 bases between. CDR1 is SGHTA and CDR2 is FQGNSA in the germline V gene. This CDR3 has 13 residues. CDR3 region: CASSYREGDGYTF. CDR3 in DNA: TGTGCCAGCAGCTATAGGGAGGGAGATGGCTACACCTTC. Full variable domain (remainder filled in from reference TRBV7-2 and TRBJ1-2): GAGVSQSPSNKVTEKGKDVELRCDPISGHTALYWYRQSLGQGLEFLIYFQGNSAPDKSGLPSDRFSAERTGGSVSTLTIQRTQQEDSAVYLCASSYREGDGYTFGSGTRLTVV.

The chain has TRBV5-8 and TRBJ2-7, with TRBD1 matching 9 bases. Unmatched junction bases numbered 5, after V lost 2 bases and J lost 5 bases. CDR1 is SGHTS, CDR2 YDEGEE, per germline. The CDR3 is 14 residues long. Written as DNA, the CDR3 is TGTGCCAGCAGCTTACAGGGGGCTAACCACGAGCAGTACTTC. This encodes CASSLQGANHEQYF.

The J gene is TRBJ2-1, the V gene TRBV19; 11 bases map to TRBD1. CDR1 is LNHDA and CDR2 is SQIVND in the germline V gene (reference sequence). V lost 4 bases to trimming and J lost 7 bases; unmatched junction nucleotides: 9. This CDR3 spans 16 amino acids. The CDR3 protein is CASSKGTGGGWNEQFF. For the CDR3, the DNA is TGTGCCAGTAGTAAAGGGACAGGGGGTGGCTGGAATGAGCAGTTCTTC.

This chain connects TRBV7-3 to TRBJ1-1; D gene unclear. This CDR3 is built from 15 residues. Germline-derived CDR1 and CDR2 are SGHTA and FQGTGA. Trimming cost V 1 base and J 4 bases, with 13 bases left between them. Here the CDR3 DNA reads TGTGCCAGCAGCTTAAACGCTTTCACTGGCACTGAAGCTTTCTTT. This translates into CASSLNAFTGTEAFF.

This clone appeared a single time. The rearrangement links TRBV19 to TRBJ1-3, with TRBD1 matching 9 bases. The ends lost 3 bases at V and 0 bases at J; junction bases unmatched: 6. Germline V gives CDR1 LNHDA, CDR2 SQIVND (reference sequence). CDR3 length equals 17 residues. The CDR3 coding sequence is TGTGCCAGTAGTATGAACAGGGGGCTTAACTCTGGAAACACCATATATTTT. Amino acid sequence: CASSMNRGLNSGNTIYF.

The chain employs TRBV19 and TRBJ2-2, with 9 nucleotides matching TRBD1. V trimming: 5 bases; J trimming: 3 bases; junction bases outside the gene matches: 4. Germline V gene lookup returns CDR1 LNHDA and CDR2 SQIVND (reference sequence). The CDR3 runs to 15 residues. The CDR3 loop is CASSLQGADTGELFF. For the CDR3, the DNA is TGTGCCAGTAGTTTACAGGGGGCCGACACCGGGGAGCTGTTTTTT.

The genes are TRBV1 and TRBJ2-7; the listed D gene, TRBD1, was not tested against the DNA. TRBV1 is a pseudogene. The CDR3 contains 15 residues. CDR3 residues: CTSSPGVGARGEQYF. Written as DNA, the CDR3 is TGCACCAGCAGCCCAGGGGTGGGGGCTCGGGGCGAGCAGTACTTC.

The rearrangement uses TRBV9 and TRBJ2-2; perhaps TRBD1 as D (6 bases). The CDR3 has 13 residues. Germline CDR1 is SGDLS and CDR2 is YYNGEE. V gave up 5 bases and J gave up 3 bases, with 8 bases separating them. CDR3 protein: CASRQGYTGELFF. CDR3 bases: TGTGCCAGCAGGCAGGGGTACACCGGGGAGCTGTTTTTT.

CDR3 residues: CSASITGELFF. CDR3 sequence (DNA): TGCAGTGCTAGTATCACCGGGGAGCTGTTTTTT. The rearrangement links TRBV20-1 to TRBJ2-2; D gene ambiguous. There are 11 residues in the CDR3. Per germline, CDR1 DFQATT and CDR2 SNEGSKA (reference sequence). V gave up 3 bases and J gave up 4 bases, with 3 bases separating them.

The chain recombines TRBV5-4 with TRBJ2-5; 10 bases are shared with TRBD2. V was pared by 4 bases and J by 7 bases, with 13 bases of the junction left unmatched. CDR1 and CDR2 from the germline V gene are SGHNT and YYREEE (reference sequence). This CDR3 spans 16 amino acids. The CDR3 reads CASSPTSGLPQGTQYF. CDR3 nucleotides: TGTGCCAGCAGCCCGACTAGCGGGCTCCCCCAGGGGACCCAGTACTTC. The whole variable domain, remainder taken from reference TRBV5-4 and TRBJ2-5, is ETGVTQSPTHLIKTRGQQVTLRCSSQSGHNTVSWYQQALGQGPQFIFQYYREEENGRGNFPPRFSGLQFPNYSSELNVNALELDDSALYLCASSPTSGLPQGTQYFGPGTRLLVL.

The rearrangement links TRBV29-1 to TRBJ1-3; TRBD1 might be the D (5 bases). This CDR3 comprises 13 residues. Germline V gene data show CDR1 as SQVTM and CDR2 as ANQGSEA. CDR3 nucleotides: TGCAGTATCGGGACTCGGGCAGGAAACACCATATATTTT. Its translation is CSIGTRAGNTIYF.

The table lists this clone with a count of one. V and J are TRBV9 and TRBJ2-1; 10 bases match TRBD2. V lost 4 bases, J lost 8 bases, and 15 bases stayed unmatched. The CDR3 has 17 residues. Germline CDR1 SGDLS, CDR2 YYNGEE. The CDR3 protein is CASSLSIAGGSGDEQFF. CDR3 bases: TGTGCCAGCAGCTTATCTATAGCGGGAGGCTCGGGGGATGAGCAGTTCTTC.

DNA of the CDR3: TGCGCCAGCAGGCGGGAATTCCCGGGTACGCAGTATTTT. Amino acids: CASRREFPGTQYF. V is TRBV5-1 and J is TRBJ2-3, with a possible D match to TRBD2 (6 bases). With 5 bases removed from V and 8 bases from J, the gap between germline ends came to 15 bases. The length of the CDR3 is 13 residues. The V gene's germline CDR1 is SGHRS and CDR2 YFSETQ.

CDR3 protein: CAWSHQAGALYF. The CDR3 DNA sequence: TGTGCCTGGAGTCATCAAGCGGGAGCTTTGTACTTC. The chain couples TRBV30 to TRBJ2-7; TRBD2 matches at 8 bases. Losses at the gene ends were 2 bases for V and 12 bases for J; bases not matched to a gene: 9. Germline CDR1 is GTSNPN and CDR2 is SVGIG (reference sequence). The CDR3 consists of 12 residues.

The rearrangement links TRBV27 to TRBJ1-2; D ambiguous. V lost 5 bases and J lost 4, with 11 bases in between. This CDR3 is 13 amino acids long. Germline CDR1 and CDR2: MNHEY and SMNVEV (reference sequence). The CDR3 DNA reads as TGTGCCAGCAGTCCTGGAGGCGGCTATGGCTACACCTTC. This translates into CASSPGGGYGYTF.

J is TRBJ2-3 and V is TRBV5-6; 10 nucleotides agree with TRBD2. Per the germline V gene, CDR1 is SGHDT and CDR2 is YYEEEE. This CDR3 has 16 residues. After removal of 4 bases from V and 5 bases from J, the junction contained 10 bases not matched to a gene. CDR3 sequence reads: CASSRGSGRFGDTQYF. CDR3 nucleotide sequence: TGTGCCAGCAGCCGTGGTAGCGGGAGGTTTGGAGATACGCAGTATTTT. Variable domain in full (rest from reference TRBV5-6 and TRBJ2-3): DAGVTQSPTHLIKTRGQQVTLRCSPKSGHDTVSWYQQALGQGPQFIFQYYEEEERQRGNFPDRFSGHQFPNYSSELNVNALLLGDSALYLCASSRGSGRFGDTQYFGPGTRLTVL.